This TCR beta chain was sequenced during a study of cytotoxic CD8 clonotypes in ibrutinib-treated CLL listed by TCRdb under 2021. Regarding the study in general: The cohort was composed of around twelve relapsed/refractory and fewer than 16 treatment-naive patients; IGHV unmutated status was identified in 17 patients. Partial responses were observed in some 24 patients and complete responses in 2; after a median follow-up of about 69 months, remission was maintained in approximately 14 patients and progression was observed in approximately 12. Samples at response were collected after a median of roughly 13 months of treatment, with a range of about 6 to 36 months. Samples averaged roughly 260,000 productive templates and approximately 100,000 productive rearrangements. Of the approximately 94 people in the trial, 26 had longitudinal samples available. Cryopreserved peripheral blood mononuclear cells were collected at three points: before therapy, at response, and at either sustained remission or disease progression. Every sample from remission and from progressive disease was obtained while the patients were still on ibrutinib. Overall study results and their limits: Public clonotypes were rare and either contracted or stayed stable during treatment, and the rise in clonality at ibrutinib response reflected the expansion of private clonotypes. An increase in clonality was observed at ibrutinib response, with clonality remaining stable during sustained remission and falling back toward baseline at progression. Baseline clonality exceeded that of age-matched healthy donors and correlated strongly with circulating CD8+ T-cell counts. Sampling times were not matched between patients in sustained remission and patients whose disease was progressing, and lymph node repertoires were not examined.

Reading from cysteine to phenylalanine, the CDR3 counts 17 amino acids. The CDR3 DNA has 51 bases and is translated from base 1. Per the publication, the time point label means: approximately twelve months on ibrutinib. For TCR beta library preparation, approximately 2 micrograms of genomic DNA was extracted from cryopreserved PBMCs. Longitudinal blood samples from CLL patients on ibrutinib monotherapy were analyzed using high-throughput TCR beta sequencing. The patients took part in an open-label, single-center phase 2 trial of ibrutinib monotherapy. The goal of deep resolution MiSeq sequencing was a depth between 1 in 1 million and 1 in 200,000 T cells, and coverage averaged 10x per clonotype. TCR beta libraries were generated with the immunoSEQ hsTCRB Kit. The authors' pipeline ran thus. The data were analyzed with ImmunoSEQ Analyzer and ImmunoSEQ Data Assistant, and V, D and J gene assignments followed IMGT definitions. Clonality, which ranges from 0 to 1, was calculated by subtracting the normalized Shannon entropy of productive rearrangement frequencies from one. Only overrepresented clonotypes making up at least 0.05% of the repertoire of each patient were included in the public clonotype analysis. Around 12 age-matched healthy donor repertoires from immuneACCESS were used as controls for clonality. As stored in TCRdb, this immuneACCESS dataset retains in-frame rearrangements with V and J assigned. A fraction of the clones does not appear; measured against another copy, unresolved V genes explain less than half of the discrepancy, and the remainder lacks a known reason. V, J and clone size are those of that table, while D and trimming were read from the DNA. The sample table contains approximately 42,000 clones; only one count was recorded for roughly two thirds of them. In total, the top ten clones hold less than 15% of the sample.

Concerning this clone: What antigen it recognizes has not been identified. No base quality values were provided; no much bigger clone lies one nucleotide off.

Sequenced material: PBMCs, taken after 12 months of ibrutinib treatment. The clonotype originates from a human donor with chronic lymphocytic leukemia. Recombination joined TRBV21-1 with TRBJ1-1. TRBV21-1 is marked as a pseudogene. The CDR3: CASNPGAFSRRGTEAFF. Read as DNA, the sequence is TGTGCCAGCAACCCGGGGGCCTTTTCTCGTCGGGGCACTGAAGCTTTCTTT.